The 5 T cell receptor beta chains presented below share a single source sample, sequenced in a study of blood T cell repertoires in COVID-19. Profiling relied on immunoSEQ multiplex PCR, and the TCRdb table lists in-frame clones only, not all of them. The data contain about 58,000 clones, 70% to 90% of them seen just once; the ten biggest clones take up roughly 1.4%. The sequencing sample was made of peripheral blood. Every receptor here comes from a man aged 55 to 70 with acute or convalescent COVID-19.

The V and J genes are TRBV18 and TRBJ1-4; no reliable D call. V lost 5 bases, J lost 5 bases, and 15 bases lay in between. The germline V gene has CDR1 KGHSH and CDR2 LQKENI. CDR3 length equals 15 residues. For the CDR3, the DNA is TGTGCCAGCTCATCCAGCGCCAGTCCCAATGAAAAACTGTTTTTT. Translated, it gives CASSSSASPNEKLFF. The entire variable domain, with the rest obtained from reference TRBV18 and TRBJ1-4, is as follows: NAGVMQNPRHLVRRRGQEARLRCSPMKGHSHVYWYRQLPEEGLKFMVYLQKENIIDESGMPKERFSAEFPKEGPSILRIQQVVRGDSAAYFCASSSSASPNEKLFFGSGTQLSVL.

The CDR3: CASSLSPRGTEAFF. CDR3 DNA sequence: TGTGCCAGCAGTTTAAGCCCCCGGGGCACTGAAGCTTTCTTT. The chain links TRBV27 to TRBJ1-1, with no clear D. Per germline, CDR1 MNHEY and CDR2 SMNVEV (reference sequence). The length of the CDR3 is 14 residues. The V gene lost 2 bases and the J gene lost 4 bases, with 11 bases spanning the gap.

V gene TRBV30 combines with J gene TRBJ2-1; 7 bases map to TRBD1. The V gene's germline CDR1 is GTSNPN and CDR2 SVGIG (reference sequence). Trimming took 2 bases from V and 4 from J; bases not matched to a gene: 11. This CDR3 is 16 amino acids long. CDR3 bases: TGTGCCTGGAGTACGCCGGGACAGACGATTTACAATGAGCAGTTCTTC. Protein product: CAWSTPGQTIYNEQFF.

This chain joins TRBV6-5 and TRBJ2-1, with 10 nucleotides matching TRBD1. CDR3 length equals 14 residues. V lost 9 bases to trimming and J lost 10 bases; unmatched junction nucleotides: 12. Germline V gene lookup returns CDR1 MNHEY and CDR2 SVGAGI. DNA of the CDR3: TGTGCCAGGATCCGACAGGGGGCGAAGTGGGAGCAGTTCTTC. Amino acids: CARIRQGAKWEQFF.

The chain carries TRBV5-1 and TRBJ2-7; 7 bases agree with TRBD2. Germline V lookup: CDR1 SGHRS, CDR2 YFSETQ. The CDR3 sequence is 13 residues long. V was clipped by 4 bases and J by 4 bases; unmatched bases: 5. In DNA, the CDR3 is TGCGCCAGCAGCCCGGGACTATTTTACGAGCAGTACTTC. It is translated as CASSPGLFYEQYF.